This passage covers 25 T cell receptor beta chains from one sample sequenced in a study of molecular identifiers for immune sequencing clone quantification. TCRdb itself ran the PCR reads through MiXCR, one entry per CDR3 protein. Of around 86,000 distinct CDR3 sequences in the sample, under 20% were seen once. The sequencing sample was made of naive CD8+ T cells from blood, with Jurkat cell RNA spiked in. Subset: FACS-sorted CD8+CD4-CCR7+CD45RA+ naive T cells. These receptors were taken from a human donor in good health. Some libraries in this study had Jurkat cell RNA spiked in.

This clonotype was seen many times. The chain joins TRBV5-1 to TRBJ1-1; D gene ambiguous. V was clipped by 3 bases and J by 5 bases, with 11 bases between them. Germline CDR1 SGHRS, CDR2 YFSETQ. The CDR3 length is 13 residues. The CDR3 spells CASSSDGGTEAFF. The CDR3 DNA is TGCGCCAGCAGCTCCGACGGTGGGACTGAAGCTTTCTTT.

This clonotype was found many times. The chain combines TRBV5-1 with TRBJ2-7; the match to TRBD1 covers 8 bases. Trimming took 0 bases from V and 5 from J; bases not matched to a gene: 4. The CDR3 spans 14 residues. From germline, CDR1 is SGHRS and CDR2 YFSETQ. Here the CDR3 DNA reads TGCGCCAGCAGCTTGGACAGGGGGAGAAACGAGCAGTACTTC. Translation: CASSLDRGRNEQYF. The full variable domain, its missing parts supplied by reference TRBV5-1 and TRBJ2-7, is KAGVTQTPRYLIKTRGQQVTLSCSPISGHRSVSWYQQTPGQGLQFLFEYFSETQRNKGNFPGRFSGRQFSNSRSEMNVSTLELGDSALYLCASSLDRGRNEQYFGPGTRLTVT.

The sample holds a few counts of this clonotype. V is TRBV6-5 and J is TRBJ2-3, with D maybe TRBD1 (6 bases). This CDR3 contains 15 residues. V lost 10 bases, J lost 5 bases, and 22 bases lay in between. Per the germline V gene, CDR1 is MNHEY and CDR2 is SVGAGI. DNA of the CDR3: TGTGCCAACAGGGAAACAGGGCTGGTACGAGATACGCAGTATTTT. Translated, it gives CANRETGLVRDTQYF.

This clonotype has a count of ten or more. The genes are TRBV7-9 and TRBJ2-1; 7 positions agree with TRBD2. The trim removed 2 bases at V and 0 bases at J, leaving 4 bases unmatched. There are 16 residues in the CDR3. Germline CDR1 is SEHNR and CDR2 is FQNEAQ (reference sequence). CDR3 in DNA: TGTGCCAGCAGCTTATTCCTAGCGGCCTCCTACAATGAGCAGTTCTTC. It codes for CASSLFLAASYNEQFF.

The genes are TRBV6-1 and TRBJ2-7; 9 bases align to TRBD2. In germline, CDR1 is MNHNS, CDR2 SASEGT. The CDR3 spans 17 residues. J lost 5 bases, V lost 0 bases, and 11 bases had no gene match. This CDR3 reads CASSEAGASGIGDEQYF. The CDR3 region has the DNA TGTGCCAGCAGTGAAGCCGGGGCTAGCGGGATCGGAGACGAGCAGTACTTC.

This clonotype came up many times. The chain carries TRBV27 and TRBJ2-3; 13 bases fit TRBD2. With 7 bases clipped from V and 6 bases from J, the junction kept 1 base outside the gene matches. The CDR3 runs to 13 residues. Germline assignment: CDR1 MNHEY and CDR2 SMNVEV (reference sequence). DNA of the CDR3: TGTGCCAGCAAGGGACTAGCGGGGGATACGCAGTATTTT. Its translation: CASKGLAGDTQYF.

With regard to this clonotype: A much larger clone lies one base from this, so it may be a read error. The conserved phenylalanine or tryptophan normally closing the CDR3 is absent here, so this likely arose from a read error. The genes are TRBV27 and TRBJ1-2; D uncertain. Germline CDR1 MNHEY, CDR2 SMNVEV (reference sequence). The CDR3 is 11 residues long. V was clipped by 4 bases and J by 0 bases, with 0 bases between them. The CDR3 DNA sequence: TGTGCCAGCAGTTCTAACTATGGCTACACCTCC. It specifies CASSSNYGYTS.

This clonotype came up many times. The V and J genes are TRBV12-3 or TRBV12-4 and TRBJ1-1; no clear D gene. This CDR3 has 12 residues. V was shortened by 8 bases and J by 7 bases, with 14 bases between the two germline ends. CDR3 sequence (DNA): TGTGCCAGCGGGGTTGGAGCAATTGAAGCTTTCTTT. It specifies CASGVGAIEAFF.

A note on this clonotype: Given a much more abundant clone one base away, this may be a read error. The rearrangement links TRBV30 to TRBJ2-5, with a tentative D call TRBD2 (6 bases). Trimming pared 1 base from V and 4 bases from J, leaving 13 bases between. Germline lookup yields CDR1 GTSNPN and CDR2 SVGIG (reference sequence). The CDR3 runs to 14 residues. CDR3 amino acids: CAWSASAGRETQYF. The DNA of the CDR3 is TGTGCCTGGAGTGCTAGCGCGGGGCGAGAGACCCAGTACTTC. The variable domain in full, with the rest retrieved from reference TRBV30 and TRBJ2-5, is SQTIHQWPATLVQPVGSPLSLECTVEGTSNPNLYWYRQAAGRGLQLLFYSVGIGQISSEVPQNLSASRPQDRQFILSSKKLLLSDSGFYLCAWSASAGRETQYFGPGTRLLVL.

Ten or more counts support this clonotype. The rearrangement links TRBV19 to TRBJ1-1; the D is unclear. The length of the CDR3 is 13 residues. The germline V gene encodes CDR1 LNHDA and CDR2 SQIVND (reference sequence). V shed 2 bases and J shed 3 bases, with 7 bases lying between them. The DNA for the CDR3 is TGTGCCAGTAGTATAAAGGGTGACACTGAAGCTTTCTTT. Amino acid sequence: CASSIKGDTEAFF.

This clonotype was counted only a few times. The chain couples TRBV18 to TRBJ2-1, with TRBD2 matching 10 bases. This CDR3 is built from 15 residues. In germline, CDR1 is KGHSH, CDR2 LQKENI. Germline trimming cut 0 bases from V and 6 bases from J; bases unmatched to any gene: 2. CDR3 in amino acids: CASSPPGLASNEQFF. CDR3 nucleotides: TGTGCCAGCTCACCACCGGGACTAGCGAGCAATGAGCAGTTCTTC.

This clonotype came up many times. The chain carries TRBV20-1 and TRBJ1-1; 7 bases fit TRBD1. This CDR3 is 14 amino acids long. The germline V gene encodes CDR1 DFQATT and CDR2 SNEGSKA (reference sequence). The J segment lost 6 bases and the V segment lost 0 bases, leaving 7 bases of the junction unmatched. CDR3 region: CSARDIQGIAEAFF. For the CDR3, the DNA is TGCAGTGCTAGAGACATACAGGGGATCGCTGAAGCTTTCTTT.

This clonotype was recorded at least ten times. V gene TRBV27 combines with J gene TRBJ1-2; D gene ambiguous. Trimming removed 4 bases at V and 1 base at J, with 7 bases between. CDR3 length: 13 amino acids. Looked up from germline, CDR1 is MNHEY and CDR2 is SMNVEV (reference sequence). The CDR3 DNA sequence: TGTGCCAGCAGTTATCAGGTTAACTATGGCTACACCTTC. It yields the protein CASSYQVNYGYTF.

The sample holds many counts of this clonotype. V gene TRBV7-2 combines with J gene TRBJ2-3; 9 bases are a match to TRBD2. V lost 6 bases to trimming and J lost 5 bases; unmatched junction nucleotides: 9. There are 15 residues in the CDR3. Germline V CDR1 and CDR2: SGHTA, FQGNSA. The CDR3 DNA sequence: TGTGCCAGCAGACCAATAGCGGGAGTTAGAGATACGCAGTATTTT. Protein sequence: CASRPIAGVRDTQYF.

Here the CDR3 DNA reads TGTGCCAGCAGCCGGACAGGGTCTGGGGCCAACGTCCTGACTTTC. Amino acid sequence: CASSRTGSGANVLTF. This chain links TRBV7-9 with TRBJ2-6; 8 nucleotides agree with TRBD1. Germline CDR1 is SEHNR and CDR2 is FQNEAQ (reference sequence). This CDR3 contains 15 residues. The V and J ends lost 5 bases and 1 base, in that order; junction bases with no gene match: 1. The variable domain in full, with the rest retrieved from reference TRBV7-9 and TRBJ2-6, is DTGVSQNPRHKITKRGQNVTFRCDPISEHNRLYWYRQTLGQGPEFLTYFQNEAQLEKSRLLSDRFSAERPKGSFSTLEIQRTEQGDSAMYLCASSRTGSGANVLTFGAGSRLTVL.

This clonotype was seen many times. V and J are TRBV7-9 and TRBJ2-2, with TRBD2 as a possible D gene (7 bases). The V gene lost 5 bases and the J gene lost 5 bases, with 18 bases spanning the gap. Per germline, CDR1 SEHNR and CDR2 FQNEAQ (reference sequence). The CDR3 is 16 amino acids. This chain's CDR3 is CASSGPIRGGTGELFF. The CDR3 nucleotides read TGTGCCAGCAGCGGCCCGATCAGGGGAGGGACCGGGGAGCTGTTTTTT.

About this clonotype itself: The conserved phenylalanine or tryptophan is not found at the CDR3 terminus, so this likely reflects a read error. It is unclear where the CDR3 begins or ends on the DNA, so no DNA is shown, and the CDR3 is as TCRdb lists it. The rearrangement joins TRBV4-1 to TRBJ1-1; the tabulated D call, TRBD1, remains unverified against the DNA. The CDR3 region is 14 residues in length, termini included. CDR1 MGHRA and CDR2 YSYEKL come from the germline V gene. The CDR3 loop is CASSRQGGTGGSFS.

This clonotype was observed many times. The chain has TRBV5-4 and TRBJ2-4; no clear D. Germline CDR1 reads SGHNT; CDR2 reads YYREEE (reference sequence). This CDR3 contains 13 residues. Between the trimmed V and J ends, which lost 3 bases and 5 bases, there was a span of 9 bases. Here the CDR3 DNA reads TGTGCCAGCAGCTCCCCCACTGAAAACATTCAGTACTTC. Translation gives CASSSPTENIQYF.

This clonotype was found many times. The rearrangement joins TRBV29-1 to TRBJ2-2; D ambiguous. The CDR3 totals 12 residues. Trimming took 5 bases from V and 5 from J, leaving 9 bases between them. CDR1 SQVTM and CDR2 ANQGSEA come from the germline V gene. The DNA of the CDR3 is TGCAGCGTTTGGCTAAATACCGGGGAGCTGTTTTTT. The encoded protein is CSVWLNTGELFF.

This clonotype was seen repeatedly, ten times or more. The chain couples TRBV27 to TRBJ2-2, with a weak D call TRBD2 (6 bases). The ends were cut back, 0 bases at V and 4 bases at J, with 15 bases in the middle. The germline V gene encodes CDR1 MNHEY and CDR2 SMNVEV (reference sequence). The CDR3 runs to 17 residues. The CDR3 region is CASSLSGSYGGTGELFF. The CDR3 DNA sequence: TGTGCCAGCAGTTTATCGGGGAGTTACGGGGGCACCGGGGAGCTGTTTTTT.

This clonotype was counted ten times or more. The rearrangement joins TRBV19 to TRBJ2-7; 9 bases match TRBD1. CDR1 and CDR2 (germline): LNHDA, SQIVND (reference sequence). The trim removed 10 bases at V and 3 bases at J, leaving 10 bases unmatched. The CDR3 spans 14 residues. The CDR3 reads CATPGTGSVYEQYF. CDR3 sequence (DNA): TGTGCCACCCCAGGGACAGGGAGCGTCTACGAGCAGTACTTC. The entire variable domain, with the rest obtained from reference TRBV19 and TRBJ2-7, is as follows: DGGITQSPKYLFRKEGQNVTLSCEQNLNHDAMYWYRQDPGQGLRLIYYSQIVNDFQKGDIAEGYSVSREKKESFPLTVTSAQKNPTAFYLCATPGTGSVYEQYFGPGTRLTVT.

This clonotype was detected ten times or more. The chain recombines TRBV7-9 with TRBJ1-2; D might be TRBD1 (5 bases). Germline V gives CDR1 SEHNR, CDR2 FQNEAQ (reference sequence). The V end was cut by 5 bases, the J end by 3 bases, with 16 bases between. CDR3 length equals 15 residues. The CDR3 coding sequence is TGTGCCAGCAGCCCCTTTGCGGGGGGGGACTATGGCTACACCTTC. Protein product: CASSPFAGGDYGYTF.

This clonotype was detected a few times. A read error is possible here, since a much larger clone lies one base away. The chain is built from TRBV6-5 and TRBJ1-1; tentative D call: TRBD1 (5 bases). Germline CDR1 MNHEY, CDR2 SVGAGI. The CDR3 runs 13 residues. With 8 bases removed from V and 5 bases from J, the gap between germline ends came to 15 bases. CDR3 amino acids: CASGSQGQTEAFF. CDR3 in DNA: TGTGCCAGCGGTTCCCAGGGCCAGACTGAAGCTTTCTTT.

About this clonotype: A much larger clone sits a single nucleotide away, making a read error possible. The chain recombines TRBV7-9 with TRBJ2-2; 7 nucleotides align to TRBD2. The germline V gene has CDR1 SEHNR and CDR2 FQNEAQ (reference sequence). The CDR3 has 17 amino acids. CDR3 protein: CASSHIAGRRDTGELLF. CDR3 in DNA: TGTGCCAGCAGCCATATAGCGGGCAGGCGTGACACCGGGGAGCTGCTTTTT.

The table lists this clonotype with many counts. The rearrangement links TRBV29-1 to TRBJ1-1; D is ambiguous. There are 12 residues in the CDR3. V lost 5 bases and J lost 0, with 7 bases in between. From germline, CDR1 is SQVTM and CDR2 ANQGSEA. CDR3 nucleotide sequence: TGCAGCGTTAACAGTCTGAACACTGAAGCTTTCTTT. Translating it yields CSVNSLNTEAFF.